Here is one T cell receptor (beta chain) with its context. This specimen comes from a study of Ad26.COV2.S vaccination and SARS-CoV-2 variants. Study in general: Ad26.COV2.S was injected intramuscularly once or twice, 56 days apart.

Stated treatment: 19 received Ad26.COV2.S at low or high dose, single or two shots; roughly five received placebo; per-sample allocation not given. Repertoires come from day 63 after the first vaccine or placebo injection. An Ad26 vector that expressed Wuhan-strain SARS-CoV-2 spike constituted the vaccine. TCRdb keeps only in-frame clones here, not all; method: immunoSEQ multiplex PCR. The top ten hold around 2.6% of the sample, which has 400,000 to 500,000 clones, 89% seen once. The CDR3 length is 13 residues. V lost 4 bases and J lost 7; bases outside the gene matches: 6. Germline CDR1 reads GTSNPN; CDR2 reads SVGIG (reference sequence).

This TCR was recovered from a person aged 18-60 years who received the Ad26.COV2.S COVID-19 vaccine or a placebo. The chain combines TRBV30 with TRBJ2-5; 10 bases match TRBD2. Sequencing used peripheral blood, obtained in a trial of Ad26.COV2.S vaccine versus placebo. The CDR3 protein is CAWTLAGAGTQYF. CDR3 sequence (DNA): TGTGCCTGGACCCTAGCGGGGGCGGGGACCCAGTACTTC.